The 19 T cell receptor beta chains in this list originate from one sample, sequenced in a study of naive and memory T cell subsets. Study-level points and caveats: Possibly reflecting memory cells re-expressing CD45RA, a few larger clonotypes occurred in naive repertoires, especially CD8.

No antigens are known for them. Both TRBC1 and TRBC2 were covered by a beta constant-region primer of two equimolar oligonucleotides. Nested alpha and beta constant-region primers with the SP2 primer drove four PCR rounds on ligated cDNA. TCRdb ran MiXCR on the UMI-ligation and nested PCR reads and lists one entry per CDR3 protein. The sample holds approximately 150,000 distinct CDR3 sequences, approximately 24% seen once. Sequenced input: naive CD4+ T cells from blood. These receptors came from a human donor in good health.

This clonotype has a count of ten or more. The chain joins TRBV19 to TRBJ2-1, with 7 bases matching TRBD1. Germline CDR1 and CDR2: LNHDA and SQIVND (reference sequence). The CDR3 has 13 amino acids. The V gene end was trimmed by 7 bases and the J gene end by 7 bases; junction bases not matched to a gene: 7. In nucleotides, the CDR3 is TGTGCCAGTACCCCGACAGGGTTGAATGAGCAGTTCTTC. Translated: CASTPTGLNEQFF. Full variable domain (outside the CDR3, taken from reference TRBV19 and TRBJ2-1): DGGITQSPKYLFRKEGQNVTLSCEQNLNHDAMYWYRQDPGQGLRLIYYSQIVNDFQKGDIAEGYSVSREKKESFPLTVTSAQKNPTAFYLCASTPTGLNEQFFGPGTRLTVL.

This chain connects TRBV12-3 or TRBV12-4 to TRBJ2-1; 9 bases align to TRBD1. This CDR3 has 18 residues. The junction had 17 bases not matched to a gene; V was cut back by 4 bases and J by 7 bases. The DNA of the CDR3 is TGTGCCAGCAGTTCTTACGGCCCCCGGGACAGGGTTCGGAATGAGCAGTTCTTC. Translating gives CASSSYGPRDRVRNEQFF.

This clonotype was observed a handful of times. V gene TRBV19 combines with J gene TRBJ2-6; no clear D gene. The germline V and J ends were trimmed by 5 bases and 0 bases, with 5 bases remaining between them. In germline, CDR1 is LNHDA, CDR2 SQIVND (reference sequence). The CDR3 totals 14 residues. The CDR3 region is CASSQNSGANVLTF. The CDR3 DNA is TGTGCCAGTAGTCAGAACTCTGGGGCCAACGTCCTGACTTTC.

The CDR3 region has the DNA TGTGCCAGCAGCTTAGGGAGGGCAGCCCCAGATACGCAGTATTTT. Translation gives CASSLGRAAPDTQYF. This chain connects TRBV7-6 to TRBJ2-3, with D maybe TRBD2 (6 bases). CDR1 is SGHVS, CDR2 FNYEAQ, per germline. The CDR3 extends over 15 amino acids. Trimming cost V 1 base and J 4 bases, with 12 bases left between them.

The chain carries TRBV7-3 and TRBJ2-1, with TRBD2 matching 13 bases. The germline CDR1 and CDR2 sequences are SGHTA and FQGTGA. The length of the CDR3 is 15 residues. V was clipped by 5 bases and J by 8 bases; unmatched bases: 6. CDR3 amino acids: CASSHRTSGSDEQFF. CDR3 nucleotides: TGTGCCAGCAGCCATCGGACTAGCGGGAGCGATGAGCAGTTCTTC.

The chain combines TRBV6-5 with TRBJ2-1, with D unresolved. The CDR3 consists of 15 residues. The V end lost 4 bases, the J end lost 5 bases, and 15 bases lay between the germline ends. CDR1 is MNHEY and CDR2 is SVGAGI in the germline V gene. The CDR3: CASSSTLFYDNEQFF. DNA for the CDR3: TGTGCCAGCAGTTCGACGTTATTTTACGACAATGAGCAGTTCTTC.

The CDR3 region is CASSVGRKGSYEQYF. The CDR3 coding sequence is TGTGCCAGCAGCGTGGGAAGAAAGGGTTCCTACGAGCAGTACTTC. The J gene is TRBJ2-7, the V gene TRBV7-2; no clear D gene. The length of the CDR3 is 15 residues. V was cut by 5 bases and J by 1 base, with 15 bases left in between. The V gene's germline CDR1 is SGHTA and CDR2 FQGNSA.

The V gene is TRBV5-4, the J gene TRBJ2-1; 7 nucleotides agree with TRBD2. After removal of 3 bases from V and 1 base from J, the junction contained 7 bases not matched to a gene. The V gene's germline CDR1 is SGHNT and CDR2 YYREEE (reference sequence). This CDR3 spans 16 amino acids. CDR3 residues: CASSSRGVGSYNEQFF. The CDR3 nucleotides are TGTGCCAGCAGCTCCCGGGGGGTAGGGTCCTACAATGAGCAGTTCTTC.

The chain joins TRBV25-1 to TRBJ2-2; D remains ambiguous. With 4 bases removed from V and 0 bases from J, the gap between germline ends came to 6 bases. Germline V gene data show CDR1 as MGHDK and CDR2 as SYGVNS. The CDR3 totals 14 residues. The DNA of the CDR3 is TGTGCCAGCAGTGGGCAGACGAACACCGGGGAGCTGTTTTTT. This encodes CASSGQTNTGELFF.

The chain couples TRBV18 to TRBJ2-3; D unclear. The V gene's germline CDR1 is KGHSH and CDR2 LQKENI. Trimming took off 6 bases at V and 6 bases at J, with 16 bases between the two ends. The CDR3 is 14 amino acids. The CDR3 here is CASSSRRLEDTQYF. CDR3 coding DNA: TGTGCCAGCTCGTCCCGTCGCCTGGAGGATACGCAGTATTTT.

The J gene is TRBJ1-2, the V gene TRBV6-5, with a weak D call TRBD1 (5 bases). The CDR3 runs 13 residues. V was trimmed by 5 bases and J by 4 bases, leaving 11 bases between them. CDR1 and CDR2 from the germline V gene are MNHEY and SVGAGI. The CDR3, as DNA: TGTGCCAGCAGTCCGGGACCGCTCTATGGCTACACCTTC. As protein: CASSPGPLYGYTF.

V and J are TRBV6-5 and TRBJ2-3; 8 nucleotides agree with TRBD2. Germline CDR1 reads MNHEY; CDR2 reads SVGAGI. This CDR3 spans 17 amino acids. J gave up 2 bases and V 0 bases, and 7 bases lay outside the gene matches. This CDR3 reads CASSYSGAGGITDTQYF. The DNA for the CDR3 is TGTGCCAGCAGTTACTCAGGGGCGGGAGGCATCACAGATACGCAGTATTTT.

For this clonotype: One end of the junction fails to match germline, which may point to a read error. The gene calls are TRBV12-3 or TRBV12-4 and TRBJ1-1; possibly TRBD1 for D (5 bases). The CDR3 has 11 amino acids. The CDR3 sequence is CASSTSSQGEF. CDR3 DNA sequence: TGTGCCAGCAGTACCAGTTCCCAGGGTGAGTTC.

The CDR3 nucleotides are TGTGCCAGCAGTTTAGCCAACAGGGTCTACGAGCAGTACTTC. It is translated as CASSLANRVYEQYF. The J gene is TRBJ2-7, the V gene TRBV12-3 or TRBV12-4; a weak D match, TRBD1 (6 bases). Trimming removed 0 bases from V and 3 bases from J, with 9 bases in between. This CDR3 spans 14 amino acids.

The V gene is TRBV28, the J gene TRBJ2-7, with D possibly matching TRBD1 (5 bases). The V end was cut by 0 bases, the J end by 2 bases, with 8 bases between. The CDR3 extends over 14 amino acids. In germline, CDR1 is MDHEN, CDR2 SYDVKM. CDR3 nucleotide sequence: TGTGCCAGCAGTTTATGGGACATTGCCTACGAGCAGTACTTC. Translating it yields CASSLWDIAYEQYF.

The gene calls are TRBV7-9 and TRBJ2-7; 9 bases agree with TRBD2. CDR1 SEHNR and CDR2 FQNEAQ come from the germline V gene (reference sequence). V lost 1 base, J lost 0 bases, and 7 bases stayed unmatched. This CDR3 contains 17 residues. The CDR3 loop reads CASSLGALAGSSYEQYF. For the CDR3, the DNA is TGTGCCAGCAGCTTAGGAGCACTAGCGGGCAGCTCCTACGAGCAGTACTTC.

The CDR3 is CSAEAGGTYEQYF. The DNA for the CDR3 is TGCAGTGCCGAAGCGGGAGGTACCTACGAGCAGTACTTC. The V and J genes are TRBV20-1 and TRBJ2-7; TRBD2 matches at 9 bases. After removal of 6 bases from V and 2 bases from J, the junction contained 5 bases not matched to a gene. The CDR3 has 13 residues. CDR1 DFQATT and CDR2 SNEGSKA come from the germline V gene (reference sequence).

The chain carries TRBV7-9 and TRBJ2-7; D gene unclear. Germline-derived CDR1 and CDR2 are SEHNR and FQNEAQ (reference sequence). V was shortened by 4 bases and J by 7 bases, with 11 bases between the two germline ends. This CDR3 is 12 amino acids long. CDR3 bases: TGTGCCAGCAGCTCATCGGCCCGGGAGCAGTACTTC. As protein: CASSSSAREQYF.

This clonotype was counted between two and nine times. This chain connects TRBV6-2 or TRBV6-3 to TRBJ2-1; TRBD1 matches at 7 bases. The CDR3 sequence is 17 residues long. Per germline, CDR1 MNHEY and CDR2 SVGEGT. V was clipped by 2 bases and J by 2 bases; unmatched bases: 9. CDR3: CASSYEFGTATYNEQFF. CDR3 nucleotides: TGTGCCAGCAGTTACGAATTTGGGACAGCTACCTACAATGAGCAGTTCTTC.